This T cell receptor (beta chain) appears in the sequencing data of a study of cytomegalovirus exposure and HLA in healthy donors. The primer mix had 60 Vbeta and 13 Jbeta primers. Sequenced by immunoSEQ multiplex PCR; TCRdb stores in-frame clones only, minus some. The repertoire includes 100,000 to 150,000 clones, around 84% of them detected once, and roughly 2.5% sits in the top ten. The V gene's germline CDR1 is SGHRS and CDR2 YFSETQ. V gave up 4 bases and J gave up 4 bases; unmatched junction bases: 5. The CDR3 is 14 amino acids. The rearrangement uses TRBV5-1 and TRBJ2-5; 9 bases match TRBD1. This TCR derives from a man aged 45 to 65 in good health and CMV-seronegative. The sample consisted of PBMCs. CDR3 residues: CASSTETGGETQYF. The CDR3 nucleotides read TGCGCCAGCAGCACCGAGACAGGGGGAGAGACCCAGTACTTC.